Many counts were recorded for the clone carrying this T cell receptor (beta chain). From germline, CDR1 is SGHKS and CDR2 YYEKEE (reference sequence). The CDR3 spans 14 residues. V lost 0 bases and J 0 bases, leaving 5 bases between the germline ends. The data originate from a study of prognosis after radiotherapy for stage I lung cancer. Two-round multiplex PCR, the amplification method, yielded TCR beta CDR3 from genomic DNA. The first round of PCR was done with primers that matched each TRBV and TRBJ gene. TCRdb reprocessed the multiplex PCR reads via MiXCR and lists one record per CDR3 protein. The repertoire has 13,000 to 15,000 distinct CDR3 sequences, roughly 31% of them found once; the top ten carry 25% to 35%.

The receptor was derived from a donor aged 50 or older with non-small cell lung cancer. This material consisted of PBMCs, taken before or after stereotactic body radiation therapy (not recorded which). This rearrangement joins TRBV5-5 to TRBJ2-3; D gene uncertain. CDR3 sequence reads: CASSLAPSTDTQYF. The CDR3 coding sequence is TGTGCCAGCAGCTTGGCCCCTAGCACAGATACGCAGTATTTT. The variable domain in full, completed from reference TRBV5-5 and TRBJ2-3, reads DAGVTQSPTHLIKTRGQQVTLRCSPISGHKSVSWYQQVLGQGPQFIFQYYEKEERGRGNFPDRFSARQFPNYSSELNVNALLLGDSALYLCASSLAPSTDTQYFGPGTRLTVL.